A selection of T cell receptor beta chains follows, all from one sample in a study of beta chain features in type 1 diabetes. Data came from immunoSEQ multiplex PCR; TCRdb stores just in-frame clones and leaves some out. The sample carries around 250,000 clones, around 26% recorded once. The specimen was central memory CD4+ T cells from blood. The receptors shown here come from a man under 40 in good health. Both conserved end residues are part of each CDR3. Rows may omit the clone size; those that give it use once, few, many or a size class.

V gene,clone size,J gene,CDR3 protein
TRBV4-1,.,TRBJ2-7,CASSQETGPYEQYF
TRBV5-6,.,TRBJ2-1,CASSPLASALGQFF
TRBV2,.,TRBJ2-3,CASCLTGSATDTQYF
TRBV27,.,TRBJ2-1,CASRPGTENNEQFF
TRBV11-2,.,TRBJ2-1,CASSLAGRSNEQFF
TRBV6-5,many,TRBJ2-5,CASSPGRGGETQYF
TRBV7-9,few,TRBJ2-5,CASSARKETQYF
TRBV7-2,.,TRBJ2-5,CASERGFQETQYF
TRBV20-1,few,TRBJ2-3,CSADDGVGQYF
TRBV6-1,.,TRBJ2-7,CASSTYREGTYEQYF
TRBV12-5,.,TRBJ1-1,CASGLGSQSAEAFF
TRBV7-2,few,TRBJ2-7,CASSRTNVYEQYF
TRBV10-1,.,TRBJ2-7,CASSDGIYEQYF
TRBV7-2,.,TRBJ2-5,CASSLEAGGAQYF
TRBV23-1,.,TRBJ2-7,CASSLSRTDREPYEQYF
TRBV6-1,few,TRBJ2-2,CASSDRDRVITGELFF
TRBV4-1,.,TRBJ1-2,CASSLDNPRRGYTF
TRBV11-2,.,.,CASSLGARHLNSYEQYF
TRBV5-1,.,TRBJ2-5,CASSLAPGLQETQYF
TRBV5-1,.,TRBJ2-2,CASSLDFTGELFF
TRBV23-1,few,TRBJ1-5,CASSQPWRDLDRQPQHF
TRBV7-9,few,TRBJ2-5,CASKRSLAGAGSETQYF
TRBV6-1,.,TRBJ2-7,CASSQGAYEQYF
TRBV29-1,.,TRBJ2-2,CSVQVLAGANTGELFF
TRBV7-9,.,TRBJ2-1,CASRPGRRNNEQFF
TRBV19,.,TRBJ1-2,CASSRTGRGYGYTF
TRBV5-1,.,TRBJ1-1,CASSSQGSTEAFF
TRBV4-3,few,TRBJ2-2,CASGTVVLAGRTGELFF
TRBV4-1,.,TRBJ1-4,CASSQEIRGNNEKLFF
TRBV30,many,TRBJ2-7,CAWAGMDFSSSYEQYF
TRBV7-9,many,TRBJ2-7,CASSFYGRSSYEQYF
TRBV7-2,.,TRBJ2-1,CASSRDGTGAGDEQFF
TRBV7-9,.,TRBJ1-6,CASSDQGARNSPLHF
TRBV29-1,.,TRBJ1-2,CSVERGKVGYTF
TRBV15,.,TRBJ2-5,CATSRDVGSGSAGTQYF
TRBV5-1,few,TRBJ2-1,CASSLVGQGTDEQFF
TRBV30,.,TRBJ2-6,CAGTGTGANVLTF
TRBV28,.,TRBJ2-6,CASSSFQGAGANVLTF
TRBV29-1,many,TRBJ2-1,CSVPIHRSSYNEQFF
TRBV5-1,few,TRBJ2-1,CASIALNEQFF
TRBV5-6,few,TRBJ2-7,CASSALGIPYEQYF